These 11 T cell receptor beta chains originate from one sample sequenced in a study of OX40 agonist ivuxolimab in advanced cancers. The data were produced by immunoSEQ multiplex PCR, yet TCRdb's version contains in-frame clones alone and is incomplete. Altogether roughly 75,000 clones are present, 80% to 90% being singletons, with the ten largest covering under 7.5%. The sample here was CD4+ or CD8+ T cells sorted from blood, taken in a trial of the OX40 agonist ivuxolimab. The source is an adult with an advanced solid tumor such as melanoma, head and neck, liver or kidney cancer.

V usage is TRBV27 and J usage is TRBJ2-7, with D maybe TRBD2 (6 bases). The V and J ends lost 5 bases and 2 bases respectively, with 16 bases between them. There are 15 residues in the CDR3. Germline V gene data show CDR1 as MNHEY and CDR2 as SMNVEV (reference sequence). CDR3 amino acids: CASSLTSGTPYEQYF. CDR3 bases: TGTGCCAGCAGTCTTACATCCGGGACTCCCTACGAGCAGTACTTC.

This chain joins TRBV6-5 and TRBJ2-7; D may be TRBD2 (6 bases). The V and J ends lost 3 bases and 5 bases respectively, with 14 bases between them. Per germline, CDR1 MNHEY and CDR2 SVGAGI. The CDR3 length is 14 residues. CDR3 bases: TGTGCCAGCAGTTATCGGGGGTCCCCCAACGAGCAGTACTTC. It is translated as CASSYRGSPNEQYF.

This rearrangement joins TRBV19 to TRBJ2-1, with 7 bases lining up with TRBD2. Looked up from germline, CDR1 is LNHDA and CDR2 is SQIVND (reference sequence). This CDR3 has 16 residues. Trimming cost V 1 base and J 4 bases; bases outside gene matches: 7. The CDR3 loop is CASSIGGGVGYNEQFF. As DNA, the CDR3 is TGTGCCAGTAGTATAGGGGGGGGAGTAGGGTACAATGAGCAGTTCTTC.

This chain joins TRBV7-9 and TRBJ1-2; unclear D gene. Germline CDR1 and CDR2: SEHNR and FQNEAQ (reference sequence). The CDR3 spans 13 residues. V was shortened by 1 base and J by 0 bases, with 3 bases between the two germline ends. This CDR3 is CASSLGANYGYTF. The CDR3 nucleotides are TGTGCCAGCAGCTTAGGCGCTAACTATGGCTACACCTTC.

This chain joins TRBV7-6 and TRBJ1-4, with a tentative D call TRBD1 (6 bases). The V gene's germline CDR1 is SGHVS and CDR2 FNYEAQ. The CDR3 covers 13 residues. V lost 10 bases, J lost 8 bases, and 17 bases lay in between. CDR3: CATKIGQGEKLFF. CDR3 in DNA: TGTGCCACCAAAATTGGGCAGGGGGAAAAACTGTTTTTT.

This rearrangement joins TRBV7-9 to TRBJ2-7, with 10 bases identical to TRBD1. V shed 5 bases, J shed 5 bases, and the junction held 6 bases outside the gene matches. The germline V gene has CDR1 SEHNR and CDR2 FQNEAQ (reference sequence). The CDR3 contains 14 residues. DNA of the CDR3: TGTGCCAGCAGCACGCCTGACAGGGGGCACGAGCAGTACTTC. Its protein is CASSTPDRGHEQYF.

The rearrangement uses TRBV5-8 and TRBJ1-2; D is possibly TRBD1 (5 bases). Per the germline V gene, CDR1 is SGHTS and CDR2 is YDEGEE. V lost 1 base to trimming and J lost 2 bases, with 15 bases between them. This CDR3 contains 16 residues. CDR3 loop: CASSLNLQDLNYGYTF. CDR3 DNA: TGTGCCAGCAGCTTGAACTTACAGGACCTAAACTATGGCTACACCTTC.

The DNA of the CDR3 is TGTGCCAGCAGTGATGGGACAGGGGGAGGCAATCAGCCCCAGCATTTT. It is translated as CASSDGTGGGNQPQHF. The V gene is TRBV6-1, the J gene TRBJ1-5; 11 nucleotides match TRBD1. CDR3 size: 16 residues. J gave up 2 bases and V 3 bases, and 3 bases lay outside the gene matches. Germline CDR1 is MNHNS and CDR2 is SASEGT.

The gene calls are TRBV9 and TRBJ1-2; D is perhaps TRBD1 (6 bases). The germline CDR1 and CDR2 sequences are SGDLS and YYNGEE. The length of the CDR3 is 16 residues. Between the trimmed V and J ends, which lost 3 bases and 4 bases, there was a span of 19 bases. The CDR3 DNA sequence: TGTGCCAGCAGCGCCCAGAGGGGGGGGATGGCCTATGGCTACACCTTC. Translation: CASSAQRGGMAYGYTF.

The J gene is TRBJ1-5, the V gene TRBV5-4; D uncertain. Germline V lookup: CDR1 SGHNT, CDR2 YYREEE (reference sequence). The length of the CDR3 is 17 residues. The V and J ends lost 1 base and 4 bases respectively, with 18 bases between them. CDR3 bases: TGTGCCAGCAGCTTGTTTACGATTATATTGGGGAATCAGCCCCAGCATTTT. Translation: CASSLFTIILGNQPQHF.

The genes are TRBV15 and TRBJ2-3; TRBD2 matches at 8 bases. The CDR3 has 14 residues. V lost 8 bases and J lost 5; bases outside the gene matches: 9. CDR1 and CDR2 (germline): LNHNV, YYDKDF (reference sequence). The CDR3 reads CATSSQREIDTQYF. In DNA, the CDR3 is TGTGCCACCTCTTCTCAGCGGGAGATAGATACGCAGTATTTT.